Here is one TCR beta chain with its context. This same CDR3 is encoded by further DNA sequences in the sample. CDR3 length: 14 residues. In germline, CDR1 is SGHVS, CDR2 FNYEAQ. V lost 0 bases and J 1 base, leaving 6 bases between the germline ends. Clones were read by immunoSEQ multiplex PCR, and TCRdb kept only the in-frame ones, dropping some. The sample carries around 1.4 million clones, around 98.5% recorded once. The sample comes from a study of shared clonotypes between healthy human individuals. This chain links TRBV7-6 with TRBJ1-1; D call uncertain. The receptor's source is a man aged 25 to 40 in good health. Input material: naive CD4+ T cells sorted from blood. The subset denotes: CD45RA+ positively selected. CDR3 sequence reads: CASSLASGNTEAFF. CDR3 in DNA: TGTGCCAGCAGCTTAGCTTCGGGGAACACTGAAGCTTTCTTT. Complete variable domain (other parts from reference TRBV7-6 and TRBJ1-1): GAGVSQSPRYKVTKRGQDVALRCDPISGHVSLYWYRQALGQGPEFLTYFNYEAQQDKSGLPNDRFSAERPEGSISTLTIQRTEQRDSAMYRCASSLASGNTEAFFGQGTRLTVV.